These T cell receptor beta chains were read from a single sample in a study of patients with pleural tuberculosis. TCRdb re-called the reads with MiXCR, one entry per CDR3 protein. The table shows tens of thousands of distinct CDR3 sequences, with 15% to 20% occurring only once. The specimen sequenced was peripheral blood. The receptors were gathered from a human donor with pleural tuberculosis. CDR3s include the opening cysteine and the closing phenylalanine or tryptophan. The order of the fields is J gene, clone size, D gene, V gene, CDR3 protein, CDR3 DNA. The D gene is left open where the match is weak. Where a row states a size, it is once, few, many or the class of an expanded clone; other rows omit it.

j_gene: TRBJ1-1
abundance: medium-sized
d_gene: -
v_gene: TRBV28
CDR3aa: CASSLIIGGLGTEAFF
CDR3nt: TGTGCCAGCAGTCTTATTATCGGGGGCTTAGGAACTGAAGCTTTCTTT

j_gene: TRBJ1-5
abundance: -
d_gene: -
v_gene: TRBV9
CDR3aa: CASSDFRAGNQPQHF
CDR3nt: TGTGCCAGCAGCGACTTCAGGGCAGGGAATCAGCCCCAGCATTTT

j_gene: TRBJ2-5
abundance: few
d_gene: -
v_gene: TRBV19
CDR3aa: CASSIWSGGASRSYRRETQYF
CDR3nt: TGTGCCAGTAGTATTTGGTCTGGGGGAGCCTCACGATCGTATCGAAGAGAGACCCAGTACTTC

j_gene: TRBJ1-1
abundance: medium-sized
d_gene: -
v_gene: TRBV4-3
CDR3aa: CASSQEGQNTEAFF
CDR3nt: TGCGCCAGCAGCCAAGAGGGACAGAACACTGAAGCTTTCTTT

j_gene: TRBJ1-2
abundance: many
d_gene: TRBD1
v_gene: TRBV29-1
CDR3aa: CSVPGTDDYGYTF
CDR3nt: TGCAGCGTTCCCGGGACAGACGACTATGGCTACACCTTC

j_gene: TRBJ1-2
abundance: many
d_gene: -
v_gene: TRBV10-3
CDR3aa: CAISARGVEDGYTF
CDR3nt: TGTGCCATCAGTGCTAGGGGGGTAGAGGATGGCTACACCTTC

j_gene: TRBJ2-6
abundance: many
d_gene: TRBD1
v_gene: TRBV11-1
CDR3aa: CASGPMNRGLGANVLTF
CDR3nt: TGTGCCAGCGGCCCCATGAACAGGGGGCTAGGGGCCAACGTCCTGACTTTC

j_gene: TRBJ1-1
abundance: medium-sized
d_gene: -
v_gene: TRBV6-2/TRBV6-3
CDR3aa: CASHTQGLNTEAFF
CDR3nt: TGTGCCAGTCACACCCAGGGATTGAACACTGAAGCTTTCTTT

j_gene: TRBJ1-2
abundance: many
d_gene: -
v_gene: TRBV2
CDR3aa: CASIRSQWNYGYTF
CDR3nt: TGTGCCAGCATCCGGTCACAGTGGAACTATGGCTACACCTTC

j_gene: TRBJ2-3
abundance: many
d_gene: -
v_gene: TRBV30
CDR3aa: CAWSVLVSDTQYF
CDR3nt: TGTGCCTGGAGTGTATTGGTGTCCGATACGCAGTATTTT

j_gene: TRBJ1-1
abundance: -
d_gene: -
v_gene: TRBV7-2
CDR3aa: CASSLAGQITEAFF
CDR3nt: TGTGCCAGCAGCTTAGCCGGACAGATCACTGAAGCTTTCTTT

j_gene: TRBJ1-6
abundance: many
d_gene: -
v_gene: TRBV19
CDR3aa: CASSIQGGIHSPLHF
CDR3nt: TGTGCCAGTAGTATACAGGGAGGTATCCATTCACCCCTCCACTTT

j_gene: TRBJ1-5
abundance: many
d_gene: -
v_gene: TRBV5-1
CDR3aa: CASSLSGHSNQPQHF
CDR3nt: TGCGCCAGCAGCTTGTCCGGGCATAGCAATCAGCCCCAGCATTTT

j_gene: TRBJ1-1
abundance: few
d_gene: -
v_gene: TRBV7-9
CDR3aa: CASSSGRVGAFF
CDR3nt: TGTGCCAGCAGCTCCGGACGGGTTGGAGCTTTCTTT

j_gene: TRBJ1-4
abundance: -
d_gene: -
v_gene: TRBV20-1
CDR3aa: CSAPGQNEKLFF
CDR3nt: TGCAGTGCCCCTGGACAGAATGAAAAGCTGTTTTTT

j_gene: TRBJ2-1
abundance: many
d_gene: TRBD2
v_gene: TRBV4-1
CDR3aa: CASSLNSGGLNEQFF
CDR3nt: TGCGCCAGCAGCCTCAATAGCGGGGGGTTAAATGAGCAGTTCTTC

j_gene: TRBJ2-5
abundance: many
d_gene: -
v_gene: TRBV20-1
CDR3aa: CSGRQEETQYF
CDR3nt: TGCAGTGGAAGACAGGAAGAGACCCAGTACTTC

j_gene: TRBJ1-1
abundance: many
d_gene: -
v_gene: TRBV7-2
CDR3aa: CASSLEIWTEAFF
CDR3nt: TGTGCCAGCAGCTTAGAGATTTGGACTGAAGCTTTCTTT

j_gene: TRBJ1-1
abundance: many
d_gene: TRBD1
v_gene: TRBV19
CDR3aa: CASSTGQGDTEAFF
CDR3nt: TGTGCCAGTAGTACCGGACAGGGAGACACTGAAGCTTTCTTT

j_gene: TRBJ2-1
abundance: -
d_gene: TRBD2
v_gene: TRBV20-1
CDR3aa: CGAVAGAYNEQFF
CDR3nt: TGCGGTGCAGTAGCGGGAGCCTACAATGAGCAGTTCTTC

j_gene: TRBJ1-5
abundance: many
d_gene: -
v_gene: TRBV11-2
CDR3aa: CASRQGDYSNQPQHF
CDR3nt: TGTGCCAGCAGGCAGGGTGATTATAGCAATCAGCCCCAGCATTTT

j_gene: TRBJ2-1
abundance: many
d_gene: TRBD2
v_gene: TRBV6-6
CDR3aa: CASSYLAGSSYNEQFF
CDR3nt: TGTGCCAGCAGTTATTTAGCGGGGAGCTCCTACAATGAGCAGTTCTTC

j_gene: TRBJ1-1
abundance: many
d_gene: -
v_gene: TRBV9
CDR3aa: CASSVVRNTEAFF
CDR3nt: TGTGCCAGCAGCGTAGTCCGTAACACTGAAGCTTTCTTT

j_gene: TRBJ2-1
abundance: many
d_gene: -
v_gene: TRBV19
CDR3aa: CASSIVVSNEQFF
CDR3nt: TGTGCCAGTAGTATCGTAGTATCCAATGAGCAGTTCTTC

j_gene: TRBJ1-5
abundance: medium-sized
d_gene: -
v_gene: TRBV20-1
CDR3aa: CSAKAGNTNSNQPQHF
CDR3nt: TGCAGTGCCAAGGCAGGCAATACTAATAGCAATCAGCCCCAGCATTTT

j_gene: TRBJ2-1
abundance: many
d_gene: -
v_gene: TRBV20-1
CDR3aa: CSARSPYNEQFF
CDR3nt: TGCAGTGCTAGGTCCCCCTACAATGAGCAGTTCTTC

j_gene: TRBJ1-5
abundance: many
d_gene: -
v_gene: TRBV20-1
CDR3aa: CSASSIRNQPQHF
CDR3nt: TGCAGTGCTAGCTCGATTAGAAATCAGCCCCAGCATTTT